This TCR beta chain was captured by sequencing in a study of T cell responses to AZD1222 COVID-19 vaccine. Sequencing used immunoSEQ multiplex PCR; TCRdb keeps in-frame clones, though not all of them. The sample lists about 31,000 clones, around nine tenths occurring once. The specimen comprised peripheral blood, sampled 28 days after the second AZD1222 dose. This TCR came from an adult who received the AZD1222 COVID-19 vaccine.

The CDR3 sequence: CASSLDKNSNQPQHF. The CDR3 nucleotides are TGTGCCAGCAGCCTCGACAAAAATAGCAATCAGCCCCAGCATTTT. V is TRBV6-6 and J is TRBJ1-5; the D is unclear. CDR3 length: 15 amino acids. V lost 6 bases and J 0 bases, leaving 12 bases between the germline ends. From germline, CDR1 is MNHNY and CDR2 SVGAGI (reference sequence).